These 20 T cell receptor beta chains originate from one sample sequenced in a study of T cells in Graves' hyperthyroidism and ophthalmopathy. The CDR3 regions of TCR beta were amplified from RNA transcripts. A set of HTBI primers served as the primers for a first-round RT-PCR of the TCR CDR3. TCRdb re-analysed the multiplex PCR reads in MiXCR, keeping a single row per CDR3 protein. The sample shows 250,000 to 300,000 distinct CDR3 sequences, approximately 16% of them seen only once. Source material: blood. Source of these receptors: a woman between 50 and 59 years old with Graves' hyperthyroidism that later progressed to Graves' ophthalmopathy.

About this clonotype itself: One base away lies a much larger clone, so this may be a sequencing read error. Since no conserved phenylalanine or tryptophan closes the CDR3, a read error is the likely cause. The V gene is TRBV5-1, the J gene TRBJ1-2; the D is unclear. The CDR3 extends over 12 amino acids. V lost 5 bases and J lost 2, with 7 bases in between. Germline V gene lookup returns CDR1 SGHRS and CDR2 YFSETQ. CDR3 protein: CASSVRNYGYTL. The CDR3 DNA sequence: TGCGCCAGCAGTGTACGCAACTATGGCTACACCCTC.

This clonotype was counted between two and nine times. The genes are TRBV7-9 and TRBJ1-3, with D uncertain. V lost 6 bases, J lost 0 bases, and 9 bases lay in between. The V gene's germline CDR1 is SEHNR and CDR2 FQNEAQ (reference sequence). The CDR3 runs to 14 residues. The CDR3 DNA reads as TGTGCCAGCAGGCCCAGTCTCTCTGGAAACACCATATATTTT. It translates to CASRPSLSGNTIYF.

This clonotype was counted between two and nine times. Here the CDR3 reads CSASFIGPTMSSYNSPLHF. The CDR3 DNA reads TGCAGTGCTAGCTTTATTGGACCGACCATGTCCTCCTATAATTCACCCCTCCACTTT. The rearrangement joins TRBV20-1 to TRBJ1-6, with D unclear. Germline V gives CDR1 DFQATT, CDR2 SNEGSKA (reference sequence). V was shortened by 3 bases and J by 0 bases, with 21 bases between the two germline ends. This CDR3 has 19 amino acids.

This clonotype turned up a few times. This chain uses TRBV24-1 with TRBJ1-1; D uncertain. The CDR3 has 13 amino acids. CDR1 is KGHDR and CDR2 is SFDVKD in the germline V gene. The V gene lost 3 bases and the J gene lost 3 bases, with 7 bases spanning the gap. The CDR3 region has the DNA TGTGCCACCAGTGATCGTTCCCACACTGAAGCTTTCTTT. It yields the protein CATSDRSHTEAFF.

The V call is TRBV20-1, the J call TRBJ1-4, with D possibly being TRBD1 (6 bases). Germline CDR1 is DFQATT and CDR2 is SNEGSKA (reference sequence). The V end was cut by 7 bases, the J end by 10 bases, with 16 bases between. The CDR3 spans 12 residues. The CDR3 DNA follows: TGCAGTGTTGTGGCCACAGGGAGAAAACTGTTTTTT. As protein: CSVVATGRKLFF.

In this sample, this clonotype turned up many times. V gene TRBV6-2 or TRBV6-3 combines with J gene TRBJ2-1, with D possibly being TRBD1 (6 bases). The germline V gene encodes CDR1 MNHEY and CDR2 SVGEGT. Trimming took 2 bases from V and 12 from J, leaving 17 bases between them. The CDR3 covers 14 residues. In DNA, the CDR3 is TGTGCCAGCAGTTACCCGGGACATCCCAACGGGCAGTTCTTC. This sequence encodes CASSYPGHPNGQFF.

At least ten counts were recorded for this clonotype. The V and J genes are TRBV6-1 and TRBJ2-2, with no clear D. The CDR3 length is 15 residues. The V and J ends lost 5 bases and 2 bases respectively, with 12 bases between them. CDR1 MNHNS and CDR2 SASEGT come from the germline V gene. CDR3 nucleotides: TGTGCCAGCAGTCCACGGATCAGAAACACCGGGGAGCTGTTTTTT. This translates into CASSPRIRNTGELFF.

There are many counts of this clonotype. The rearrangement uses TRBV28 and TRBJ1-4; 10 positions agree with TRBD1. Unmatched junction bases numbered 4, after V lost 6 bases and J lost 6 bases. This CDR3 is 14 amino acids long. Germline CDR1 MDHEN, CDR2 SYDVKM. As DNA, the CDR3 is TGTGCCAGCAGAGGGACAGGGGATGATGAAAAACTGTTTTTT. Encoded protein: CASRGTGDDEKLFF.

Many counts were recorded for this clonotype. One end of the junction does not line up with germline, which may come from a read error. The chain joins TRBV13 to TRBJ2-7; TRBD2 matches 7 bases. The germline CDR1 and CDR2 sequences are PRHDT and FYEKMQ (reference sequence). The CDR3 contains 12 residues. The CDR3 DNA reads TGTGCCAGCAGATTAGGGGAGGGAGAGCAGTACTTC. It codes for CASRLGEGEQYF.

This clonotype has at least ten counts. The chain links TRBV7-8 to TRBJ2-5; D not certain. In germline, CDR1 is SGHVS, CDR2 FQNEAQ. The V end was cut by 1 base, the J end by 4 bases, with 16 bases between. CDR3 size: 16 residues. This CDR3 is CASSLVVVPGLETQYF. CDR3 in DNA: TGTGCCAGCAGCTTAGTGGTGGTTCCTGGGCTAGAGACCCAGTACTTC. Full variable domain (rest looked up from reference TRBV7-8 and TRBJ2-5): GAGVSQSPRYKVAKRGQDVALRCDPISGHVSLFWYQQALGQGPEFLTYFQNEAQLDKSGLPSDRFFAERPEGSVSTLKIQRTQQEDSAVYLCASSLVVVPGLETQYFGPGTRLLVL.

This clonotype was observed at least ten times. This chain joins TRBV30 and TRBJ2-7; weak D call: TRBD1 (6 bases). The germline V gene has CDR1 GTSNPN and CDR2 SVGIG (reference sequence). CDR3 length: 14 residues. V lost 2 bases, J lost 8 bases, and 19 bases lay in between. The CDR3 here is CAWSQKGGTAKQYF. Here the CDR3 DNA reads TGTGCCTGGAGTCAGAAAGGGGGAACCGCCAAGCAGTACTTC.

Many counts were recorded for this clonotype. The chain employs TRBV12-3 or TRBV12-4 and TRBJ1-5; D is unresolved. The CDR3 sequence is 13 residues long. The V end lost 3 bases, the J end lost 9 bases, and 12 bases lay between the germline ends. The CDR3 bases are TGTGCCAGCAGTTTCGACGTCCTGGGGCCCCAGCATTTT. It codes for CASSFDVLGPQHF.

Ten or more counts support this clonotype. The chain uses TRBV27 and TRBJ1-5, with a possible D match to TRBD1 (5 bases). Trimming took 5 bases from V and 4 from J, leaving 18 bases between them. There are 16 residues in the CDR3. Germline V gene lookup returns CDR1 MNHEY and CDR2 SMNVEV (reference sequence). CDR3 protein: CASSKGPGPNNQPQHF. Written as DNA, the CDR3 is TGTGCCAGCAGTAAGGGACCGGGTCCTAATAATCAGCCCCAGCATTTT.

At least ten counts were recorded for this clonotype. The chain uses TRBV5-1 and TRBJ2-7, with D uncertain. Per the germline V gene, CDR1 is SGHRS and CDR2 is YFSETQ. This CDR3 region has 14 residues. The ends were cut back, 4 bases at V and 0 bases at J, with 11 bases in the middle. CDR3 sequence (DNA): TGCGCCAGCAGCGCACTTTCAAGCTCCTACGAGCAGTACTTC. Translation gives CASSALSSSYEQYF.

This clonotype has a count of ten or more. The genes are TRBV28 and TRBJ2-7, with D perhaps given as TRBD1 or TRBD2 (5 bases each). V lost 2 bases, J lost 7 bases, and 21 bases lay in between. There are 16 residues in the CDR3. Germline V gene sequence: CDR1 MDHEN, CDR2 SYDVKM. The CDR3 sequence is CASSLPRDGRTEEQYF. Written as DNA, the CDR3 is TGTGCCAGCAGTTTACCCCGGGACGGCCGGACGGAGGAGCAGTACTTC.

Many counts were recorded for this clonotype. The rearrangement uses TRBV20-1 and TRBJ2-1; 7 bases are a match to TRBD2. The trim removed 5 bases at V and 0 bases at J, leaving 10 bases unmatched. From germline, CDR1 is DFQATT and CDR2 SNEGSKA (reference sequence). This CDR3 contains 16 residues. This CDR3 is CSADDIAGRSYNEQFF. The CDR3 DNA reads TGCAGTGCTGACGACATAGCGGGCCGCTCCTACAATGAGCAGTTCTTC.

This clonotype appeared once. The chain joins TRBV3-1 to TRBJ2-1; weak D call: TRBD2 (6 bases). Germline V lookup: CDR1 LGHDT, CDR2 YNNKEL (reference sequence). This CDR3 has 10 residues. Trimming removed 8 bases at V and 12 bases at J, with 11 bases between. This chain's CDR3 is CASGGFWQFF. The CDR3 bases are TGTGCCAGCGGAGGGTTCTGGCAGTTCTTC.

Many counts were recorded for this clonotype. This chain links TRBV30 with TRBJ1-1; perhaps TRBD1 as D (5 bases). CDR3 length: 12 amino acids. Germline CDR1 and CDR2: GTSNPN and SVGIG (reference sequence). With 3 bases removed from V and 5 bases from J, the gap between germline ends came to 10 bases. The CDR3 reads CAWRQGWTEAFF. In DNA, the CDR3 is TGTGCCTGGAGGCAGGGATGGACTGAAGCTTTCTTT.

This clonotype was observed many times. The V call is TRBV7-6, the J call TRBJ2-7, with 8 bases identical to TRBD2. Germline V gene lookup returns CDR1 SGHVS and CDR2 FNYEAQ. The CDR3 sequence is 14 residues long. J was trimmed by 2 bases and V by 1 base; bases with no gene match: 1. The CDR3 DNA follows: TGTGCCAGCAGCTTAGGGGGACTAGCCTACGAGCAGTACTTC. This encodes CASSLGGLAYEQYF.

This clonotype was recorded many times. The chain combines TRBV28 with TRBJ1-1, with D unclear. Germline V gives CDR1 MDHEN, CDR2 SYDVKM. Trimming cost V 10 bases and J 5 bases, with 11 bases left between them. This CDR3 has 11 residues. The CDR3 here is CAILLGTEAFF. The CDR3 DNA reads as TGTGCCATCCTCCTGGGGACTGAAGCTTTCTTT.